Below are 9 T cell receptor beta chains sequenced from a single sample in a study of CD8 T cells in ankylosing spondylitis (dated by TCRdb to 2016 to 2017). Broad study findings and their caveats: A TCR beta motif made up of seven or eight highly homologous amino acid variants appeared to be characteristic of blood from ankylosing spondylitis patients.

These receptors have no known antigen. Library creation used 5' RACE. The listed sequencing device is Illumina HiSeq 2500. TCRdb cleaned the public reads at Q25 with fastp, built clones with MiXCR and kept in-frame beta chains. Identical CDR3 protein sequences are pooled into one entry, listed with their most common genes and DNA. Counted in this sample were about 500,000 distinct CDR3 sequences; more than 9.5% of them appeared once. About 6.8% of the sample is taken by the ten largest. Sequenced: blood, either unsorted or a sorted T cell fraction (not recorded which). These receptors originate from a male donor with ankylosing spondylitis.

The chain links TRBV29-1 to TRBJ2-3; 9 nucleotides line up with TRBD1. This CDR3 comprises 15 residues. Germline V lookup: CDR1 SQVTM, CDR2 ANQGSEA. Germline trimming cut 4 bases from V and 1 base from J; bases unmatched to any gene: 6. In DNA, the CDR3 is TGCAGCGTTGCTGGAGGGGACAGGGGCACAGATACGCAGTATTTT. It is translated as CSVAGGDRGTDTQYF.

CDR3 sequence (DNA): TGTGCCAGCGCCACTCACAGGGTCAATGAGCAGTTCTTC. Protein sequence: CASATHRVNEQFF. The rearrangement joins TRBV6-6 to TRBJ2-1; weak D call: TRBD1 (6 bases). Germline V gene data show CDR1 as MNHNY and CDR2 as SVGAGI (reference sequence). With 8 bases removed from V and 6 bases from J, the gap between germline ends came to 14 bases. There are 13 residues in the CDR3.

Only a few counts were recorded for this clonotype. This chain joins TRBV5-1 and TRBJ2-3; TRBD2 might be the D (5 bases). This CDR3 spans 14 amino acids. Germline loops: CDR1 SGHRS, CDR2 YFSETQ. V lost 6 bases to trimming and J lost 0 bases, with 11 bases between them. CDR3 in amino acids: CASMRETSTDTQYF. DNA of the CDR3: TGCGCCAGCATGAGGGAAACTAGCACAGATACGCAGTATTTT.

This chain uses TRBV7-2 with TRBJ2-5; D remains unclear. The length of the CDR3 is 12 residues. CDR1 and CDR2 from the germline V gene are SGHTA and FQGNSA. Trimming cost V 5 bases and J 5 bases, with 9 bases left between them. DNA for the CDR3: TGTGCCAGCAGCCAAACTATGGAGACCCAGTACTTC. This encodes CASSQTMETQYF.

Only a few counts were recorded for this clonotype. The genes are TRBV30 and TRBJ1-5; unclear D gene. Trimming cost V 2 bases and J 2 bases, with 10 bases left between them. CDR1 is GTSNPN, CDR2 SVGIG, per germline (reference sequence). CDR3 length equals 14 residues. The CDR3 nucleotides are TGTGCCTGGAGTTTTACTGCTGGCAATCAGCCCCAGCATTTT. It translates to CAWSFTAGNQPQHF. Filled out from reference TRBV30 and TRBJ1-5, the complete variable domain reads SQTIHQWPATLVQPVGSPLSLECTVEGTSNPNLYWYRQAAGRGLQLLFYSVGIGQISSEVPQNLSASRPQDRQFILSSKKLLLSDSGFYLCAWSFTAGNQPQHFGDGTRLSIL.

This clonotype was seen repeatedly, ten times or more. The chain employs TRBV12-3 or TRBV12-4 and TRBJ2-7; no reliable D call. The ends were cut back, 3 bases at V and 2 bases at J, with 8 bases in the middle. This CDR3 has 13 amino acids. CDR3 sequence reads: CASSLDLPYEQYF. DNA of the CDR3: TGTGCCAGCAGTTTGGATCTTCCCTACGAGCAGTACTTC.

The chain joins TRBV20-1 to TRBJ1-2, with TRBD1 as a possible D gene (5 bases). Germline V gives CDR1 DFQATT, CDR2 SNEGSKA (reference sequence). The CDR3 contains 11 residues. The V end was cut by 6 bases, the J end by 4 bases, with 9 bases between. The CDR3 bases are TGCAGTGCATGGGGCGGCTATGGCTACACCTTC. The encoded protein is CSAWGGYGYTF.

The chain has TRBV20-1 and TRBJ2-2; D not resolved. The length of the CDR3 is 12 residues. Germline V CDR1 and CDR2: DFQATT, SNEGSKA (reference sequence). Trimming took off 3 bases at V and 5 bases at J, with 7 bases between the two ends. Here the CDR3 DNA reads TGCAGTGCTAGCGCCTCGACCGGGGAGCTGTTTTTT. Amino acids: CSASASTGELFF.

The rearrangement links TRBV20-1 to TRBJ1-5; D gene uncertain. V was clipped by 3 bases and J by 2 bases, with 14 bases between them. The CDR3 covers 15 residues. CDR1 and CDR2 (germline): DFQATT, SNEGSKA (reference sequence). The CDR3 here is CSASDSPLGNQPQHF. For the CDR3, the DNA is TGCAGTGCTAGTGACTCCCCACTGGGCAATCAGCCCCAGCATTTT.